This T cell receptor (beta chain) was observed in a study of blood T cell repertoires in COVID-19. Study background: T cells, B-cell-depleted T cells, or PBMCs provided the cDNA or gDNA that served as material.

The authors' processing: From reference gene primer amplification, estimates of nucleated cell counts were derived. Sequenced by immunoSEQ multiplex PCR; TCRdb stores in-frame clones only, minus some. V, J and clone size were drawn from that table, and D and trimming were deduced from the DNA. The sample shows 100,000 to 130,000 clones, approximately 80% of them seen only once. There are 14 residues in the CDR3. The germline V gene encodes CDR1 LNHDA and CDR2 SQIVND (reference sequence). With V trimmed by 3 bases and J by 6 bases, 8 bases remained unmatched. This TCR was sampled from a woman in her 70s with acute or convalescent COVID-19. Sequencing was performed on peripheral blood. The V gene is TRBV19, the J gene TRBJ2-7, with TRBD2 matching 7 bases. In nucleotides, the CDR3 is TGTGCCAGTAGTATCGGACTAGTTGAGGGCGAGCAGTACTTC. Translated, it gives CASSIGLVEGEQYF.